These 12 T cell receptor beta chains share one sample of origin, sequenced in a study of CXCR3-negative and CXCR3-positive naive CD8 T cells. Study-wide points: The study found more hydrophobic TRB CDR3s in CXCR3-positive naive cells than in CXCR3-negative naive cells.

Researchers prepared the TRB cDNA libraries using 5' RACE with UMI labels. TCRdb re-called the 5' RACE reads, yielding one record per CDR3 amino acid sequence without DNA. The specimen's table records 150,000 to 180,000 distinct CDR3 sequences. Their cognate antigens are unknown. The sequenced material came from naive CXCR3+ CD8+ T cells from blood. Sample subset: CD45RO-CCR7+CD27+CD95- naive CD8+ T cells expressing CXCR3 (TNR3+). The source of these receptors is a human donor in good health. Some clones in this sample may be carry-over from other donors' samples.

The rearrangement uses TRBV7-9 and TRBJ1-1; TCRdb lists TRBD1, though no DNA is available to test this call. The CDR3 sequence is 12 residues long. Germline loops: CDR1 SEHNR, CDR2 FQNEAQ (reference sequence). The CDR3: CASSVGATEAFF.

This chain joins TRBV20-1 and TRBJ2-7; TCRdb's assignment of TRBD1 cannot be checked, as there is no DNA. CDR1 and CDR2 from the germline V gene are DFQATT and SNEGSKA (reference sequence). This CDR3 has 13 amino acids. CDR3 protein: CSAITDGTYEQYF.

The J gene is TRBJ2-7, the V gene TRBV28; with no DNA, the TCRdb D assignment of TRBD1 cannot be verified. The CDR3 consists of 15 residues. Germline V gene sequence: CDR1 MDHEN, CDR2 SYDVKM. CDR3 sequence: CASSLTGQGVYEQYF.

CDR3 residues: CARESLKRDPTPYEQYF. The V gene is TRBV7-6, the J gene TRBJ2-7; there is no DNA to check the TCRdb D call of TRBD2. This CDR3 spans 17 amino acids. The germline V gene has CDR1 SGHVS and CDR2 FNYEAQ.

The chain employs TRBV7-9 and TRBJ1-2. CDR3 length: 15 residues. CDR1 is SEHNR and CDR2 is FQNEAQ in the germline V gene (reference sequence). The CDR3 is CASSLVPQTTRGYTF.

The rearrangement joins TRBV28 to TRBJ2-7; there is no DNA to check the TCRdb D call of TRBD1. Germline V gene data show CDR1 as MDHEN and CDR2 as SYDVKM. CDR3 length equals 14 residues. The CDR3 region is CASTLGGQSYEQYF. Together with reference TRBV28 and TRBJ2-7, the CDR3 gives the full variable domain: DVKVTQSSRYLVKRTGEKVFLECVQDMDHENMFWYRQDPGLGLRLIYFSYDVKMKEKGDIPEGYSVSREKKERFSLILESASTNQTSMYLCASTLGGQSYEQYFGPGTRLTVT.

J is TRBJ1-1 and V is TRBV5-1; TCRdb lists TRBD1, though no DNA is available to test this call. The CDR3 extends over 14 amino acids. CDR1 and CDR2 from the germline V gene are SGHRS and YFSETQ. CDR3: CASSTDSIGTEAFF.

The gene calls are TRBV29-1 and TRBJ2-7; TCRdb names TRBD2, which stays unverified in the absence of DNA. The germline V gene encodes CDR1 SQVTM and CDR2 ANQGSEA. The CDR3 extends over 13 amino acids. Here the CDR3 reads CSVQHSSGYEQYF.

V usage is TRBV29-1 and J usage is TRBJ1-5. From germline, CDR1 is SQVTM and CDR2 ANQGSEA. The CDR3 is made up of 13 amino acids. The CDR3 spells CSVEGGEDQPQHF.

The CDR3 loop reads CASSFSSGRTYEQYF. The chain couples TRBV27 to TRBJ2-7. CDR1 is MNHEY, CDR2 SMNVEV, per germline (reference sequence). The CDR3 sequence is 15 residues long.

V and J are TRBV24-1 and TRBJ2-1; TCRdb's D call, TRBD1, is unchecked because there is no DNA. The CDR3 consists of 17 residues. The germline CDR1 and CDR2 sequences are KGHDR and SFDVKD. The CDR3 spells CATSDHRQGATYNEQFF.

This rearrangement joins TRBV9 to TRBJ1-3. The germline CDR1 and CDR2 sequences are SGDLS and YYNGEE. This CDR3 is built from 14 residues. The CDR3 spells CASSPLSSGNTIYF. The full variable domain, in which reference TRBV9 and TRBJ1-3 provide the parts outside the CDR3, is DSGVTQTPKHLITATGQRVTLRCSPRSGDLSVYWYQQSLDQGLQFLIQYYNGEERAKGNILERFSAQQFPDLHSELNLSSLELGDSALYFCASSPLSSGNTIYFGEGSWLTVV.